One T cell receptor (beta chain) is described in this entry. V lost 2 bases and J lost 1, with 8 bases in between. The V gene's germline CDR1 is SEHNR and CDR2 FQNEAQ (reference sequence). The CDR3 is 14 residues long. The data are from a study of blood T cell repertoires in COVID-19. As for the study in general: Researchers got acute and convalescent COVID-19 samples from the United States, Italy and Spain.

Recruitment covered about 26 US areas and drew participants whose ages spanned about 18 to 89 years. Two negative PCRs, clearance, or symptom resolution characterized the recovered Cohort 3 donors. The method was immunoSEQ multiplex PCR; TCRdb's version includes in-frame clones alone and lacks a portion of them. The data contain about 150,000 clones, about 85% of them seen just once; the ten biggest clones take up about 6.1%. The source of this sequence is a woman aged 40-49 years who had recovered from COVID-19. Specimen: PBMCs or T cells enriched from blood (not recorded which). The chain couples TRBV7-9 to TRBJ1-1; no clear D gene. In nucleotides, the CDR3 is TGTGCCAGCAGCTTATCCTCCGGGAACACTGAAGCTTTCTTT. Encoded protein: CASSLSSGNTEAFF.